This T cell receptor beta chain came from a study of T cells in Graves' hyperthyroidism and ophthalmopathy. What was amplified from RNA transcripts were TCR beta CDR3 regions. The TCR CDR3 was amplified in a first-round RT-PCR using the HTBI primer set. TCRdb ran MiXCR on the multiplex PCR reads and lists one entry per CDR3 protein. The profile covers over 500,000 distinct CDR3 sequences, with roughly 16% appearing a single time and over 25% taken by the ten largest. The study, taken as a whole, reports: Researchers found most expanded thyroid clonotypes above 0.001 in blood as well. The model forecast ophthalmopathy, anticipating it by a median around 6.5 months before onset.

The sample holds many counts of this clonotype. Its matching antigen is unknown. Deletions cut 0 bases from V and 2 bases from J, with 7 bases between. In germline, CDR1 is KGHSH, CDR2 LQKENI. This CDR3 is 14 amino acids long. Uncontrolled infection, other autoimmune disease, pregnancy and lactation each barred patients from inclusion. An approximately 10 ml volume of fresh peripheral blood provided the PBMCs. The V gene is TRBV18, the J gene TRBJ1-1; D is perhaps TRBD1 (5 bases). The specimen was blood. The TCR sequence derives from a woman in her 30s with Graves' ophthalmopathy. The CDR3 DNA sequence: TGTGCCAGCTCACCACCCGGGACTAACACTGAAGCTTTCTTT. Translation: CASSPPGTNTEAFF.